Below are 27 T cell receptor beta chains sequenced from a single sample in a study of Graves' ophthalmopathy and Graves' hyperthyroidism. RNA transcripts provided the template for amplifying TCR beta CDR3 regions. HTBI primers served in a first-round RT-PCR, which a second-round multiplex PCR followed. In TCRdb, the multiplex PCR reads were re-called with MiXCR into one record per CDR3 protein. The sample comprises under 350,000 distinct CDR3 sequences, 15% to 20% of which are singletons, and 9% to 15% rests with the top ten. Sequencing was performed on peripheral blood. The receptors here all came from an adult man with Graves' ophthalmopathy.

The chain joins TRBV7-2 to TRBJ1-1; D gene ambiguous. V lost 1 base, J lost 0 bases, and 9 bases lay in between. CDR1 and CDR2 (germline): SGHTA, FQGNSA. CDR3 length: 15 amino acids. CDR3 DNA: TGTGCCAGCAGCTTAGGGAGAGGGCTGAACACTGAAGCTTTCTTT. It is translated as CASSLGRGLNTEAFF.

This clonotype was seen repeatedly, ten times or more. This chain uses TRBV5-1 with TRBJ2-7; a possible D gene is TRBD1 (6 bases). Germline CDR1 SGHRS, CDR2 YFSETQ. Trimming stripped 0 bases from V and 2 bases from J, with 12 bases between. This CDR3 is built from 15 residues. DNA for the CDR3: TGCGCCAGCAGCTTGGTCCCGACAGGAGCCTACGAGCAGTACTTC. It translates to CASSLVPTGAYEQYF.

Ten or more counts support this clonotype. CDR3 region: CSARPPGGAGANVLTF. CDR3 in DNA: TGCAGTGCTAGACCCCCCGGGGGGGCAGGGGCCAACGTCCTGACTTTC. V is TRBV20-1 and J is TRBJ2-6; 8 bases line up with TRBD2. CDR1 DFQATT and CDR2 SNEGSKA come from the germline V gene (reference sequence). Germline trimming cut 2 bases from V and 4 bases from J; bases unmatched to any gene: 7. The CDR3 extends over 16 amino acids.

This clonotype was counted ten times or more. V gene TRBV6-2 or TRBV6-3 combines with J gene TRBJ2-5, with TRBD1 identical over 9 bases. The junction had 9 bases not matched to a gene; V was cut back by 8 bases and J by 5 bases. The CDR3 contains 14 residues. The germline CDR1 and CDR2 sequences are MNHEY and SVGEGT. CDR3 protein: CASEGQGAGETQYF. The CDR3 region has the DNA TGTGCCAGCGAGGGACAGGGCGCGGGGGAGACCCAGTACTTC.

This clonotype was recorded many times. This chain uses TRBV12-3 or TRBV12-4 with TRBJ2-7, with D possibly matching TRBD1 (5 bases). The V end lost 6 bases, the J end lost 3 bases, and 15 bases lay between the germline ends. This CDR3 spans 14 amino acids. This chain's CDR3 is CASSRSQGHYEQYF. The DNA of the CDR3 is TGTGCCAGCAGCCGTTCGCAGGGTCACTACGAGCAGTACTTC.

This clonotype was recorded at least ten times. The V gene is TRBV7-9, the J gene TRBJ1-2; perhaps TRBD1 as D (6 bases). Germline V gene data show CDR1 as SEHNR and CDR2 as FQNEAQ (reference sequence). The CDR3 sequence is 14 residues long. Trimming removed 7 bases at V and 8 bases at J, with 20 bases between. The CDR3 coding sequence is TGTGCCAGCACCCTCCGGGACACGCCTGGCGGCTACACCTTC. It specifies CASTLRDTPGGYTF.

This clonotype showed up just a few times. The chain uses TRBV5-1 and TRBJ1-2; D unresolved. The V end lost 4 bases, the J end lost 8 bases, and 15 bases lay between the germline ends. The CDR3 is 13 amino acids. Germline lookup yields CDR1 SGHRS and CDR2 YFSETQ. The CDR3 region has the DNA TGCGCCAGCAGCCCAGGTTCGCGGGTGGGCTACACCTTC. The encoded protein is CASSPGSRVGYTF.

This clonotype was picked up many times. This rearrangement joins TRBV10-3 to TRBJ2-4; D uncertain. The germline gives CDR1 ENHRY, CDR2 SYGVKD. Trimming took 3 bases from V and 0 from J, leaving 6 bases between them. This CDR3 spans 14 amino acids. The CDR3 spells CAISDSLAKNIQYF. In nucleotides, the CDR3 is TGTGCCATCAGTGACAGTTTAGCCAAAAACATTCAGTACTTC.

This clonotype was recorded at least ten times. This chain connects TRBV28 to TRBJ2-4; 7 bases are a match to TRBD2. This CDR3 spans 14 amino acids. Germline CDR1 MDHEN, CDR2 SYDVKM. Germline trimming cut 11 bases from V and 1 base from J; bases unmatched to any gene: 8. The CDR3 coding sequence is TGTGCCCACTCTTGGGGGGGGGCCAAAAACATTCAGTACTTC. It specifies CAHSWGGAKNIQYF.

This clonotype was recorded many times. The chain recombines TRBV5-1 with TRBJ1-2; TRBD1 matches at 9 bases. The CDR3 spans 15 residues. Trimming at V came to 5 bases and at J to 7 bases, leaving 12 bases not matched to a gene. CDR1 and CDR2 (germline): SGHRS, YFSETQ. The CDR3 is CASSQNPGQGGGYTF. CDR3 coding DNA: TGCGCCAGCAGTCAAAATCCGGGACAGGGCGGTGGCTACACCTTC.

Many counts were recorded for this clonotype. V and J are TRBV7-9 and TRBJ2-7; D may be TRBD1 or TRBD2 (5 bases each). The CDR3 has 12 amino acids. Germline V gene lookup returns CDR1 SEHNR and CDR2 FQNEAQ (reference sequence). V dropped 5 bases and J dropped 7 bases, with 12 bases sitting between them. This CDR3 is CASSGGRREQYF. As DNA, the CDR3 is TGTGCCAGCAGCGGGGGACGTCGGGAGCAGTACTTC.

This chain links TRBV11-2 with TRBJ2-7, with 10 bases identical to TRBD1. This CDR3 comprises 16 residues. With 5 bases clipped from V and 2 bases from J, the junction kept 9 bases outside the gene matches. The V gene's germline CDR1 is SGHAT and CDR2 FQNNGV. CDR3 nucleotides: TGTGCCAGCAGCGTACAGGGGGGGACAGGGGCCTACGAGCAGTACTTC. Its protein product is CASSVQGGTGAYEQYF.

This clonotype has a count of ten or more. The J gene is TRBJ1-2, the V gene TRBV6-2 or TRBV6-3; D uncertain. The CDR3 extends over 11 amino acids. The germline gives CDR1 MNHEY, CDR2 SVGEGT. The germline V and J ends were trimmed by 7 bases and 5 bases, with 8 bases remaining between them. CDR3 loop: CASNRGYGYTF. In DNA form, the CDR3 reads TGTGCCAGCAACCGGGGATATGGCTACACCTTC.

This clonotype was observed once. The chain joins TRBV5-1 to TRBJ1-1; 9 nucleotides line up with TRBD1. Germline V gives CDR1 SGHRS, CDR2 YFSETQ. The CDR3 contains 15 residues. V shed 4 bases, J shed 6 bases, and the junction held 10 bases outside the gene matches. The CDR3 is CASSPLTGGVAEAFF. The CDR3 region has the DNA TGCGCCAGCAGCCCATTGACAGGGGGTGTAGCTGAAGCTTTCTTT.

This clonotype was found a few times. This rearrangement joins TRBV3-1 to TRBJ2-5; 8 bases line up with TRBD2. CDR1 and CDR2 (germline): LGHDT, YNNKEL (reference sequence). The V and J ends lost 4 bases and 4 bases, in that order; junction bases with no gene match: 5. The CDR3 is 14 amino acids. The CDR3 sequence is CASSRRGARETQYF. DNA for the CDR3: TGTGCCAGCAGCCGGCGGGGGGCCCGAGAGACCCAGTACTTC.

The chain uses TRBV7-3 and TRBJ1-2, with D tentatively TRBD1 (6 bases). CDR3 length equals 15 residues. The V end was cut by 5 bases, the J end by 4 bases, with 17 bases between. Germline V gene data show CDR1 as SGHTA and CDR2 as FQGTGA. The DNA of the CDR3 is TGTGCCAGCAGCCCACATGTTCGGGACACCTATGGCTACACCTTC. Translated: CASSPHVRDTYGYTF.

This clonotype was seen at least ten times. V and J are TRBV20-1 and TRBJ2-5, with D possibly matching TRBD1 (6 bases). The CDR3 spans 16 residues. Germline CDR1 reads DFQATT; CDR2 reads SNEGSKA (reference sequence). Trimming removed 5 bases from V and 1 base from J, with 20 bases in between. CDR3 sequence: CSASSTTGPLQETQYF. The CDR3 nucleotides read TGCAGTGCTTCCTCAACAACAGGGCCCCTCCAAGAGACCCAGTACTTC.

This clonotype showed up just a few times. In DNA form, the CDR3 reads TGTGCCAGCAGCATTCCCGGGACAGAAAGTTTCTCAACTTACGAGCAGTACTTC. Its translation is CASSIPGTESFSTYEQYF. V gene TRBV28 combines with J gene TRBJ2-7, with TRBD1 identical over 7 bases. The CDR3 has 18 residues. Germline CDR1 MDHEN, CDR2 SYDVKM. The V and J ends lost 6 bases and 4 bases, in that order; junction bases with no gene match: 21.

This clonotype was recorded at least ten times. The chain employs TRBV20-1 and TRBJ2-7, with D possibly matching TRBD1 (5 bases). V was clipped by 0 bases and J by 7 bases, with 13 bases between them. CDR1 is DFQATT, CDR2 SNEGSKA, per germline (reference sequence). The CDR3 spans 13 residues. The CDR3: CSARDLPGIEQYF. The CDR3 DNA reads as TGCAGTGCTAGAGATTTACCAGGGATTGAGCAGTACTTC.

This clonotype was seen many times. CDR3 sequence reads: CSASQGAAKNIQYF. The CDR3 nucleotides read TGCAGTGCTAGTCAGGGAGCAGCCAAAAACATTCAGTACTTC. The chain couples TRBV20-1 to TRBJ2-4; tentatively, D is TRBD1 or TRBD2 (5 bases each). The V and J ends lost 3 bases and 0 bases respectively, with 9 bases between them. CDR1 DFQATT and CDR2 SNEGSKA come from the germline V gene (reference sequence). The CDR3 runs to 14 residues.

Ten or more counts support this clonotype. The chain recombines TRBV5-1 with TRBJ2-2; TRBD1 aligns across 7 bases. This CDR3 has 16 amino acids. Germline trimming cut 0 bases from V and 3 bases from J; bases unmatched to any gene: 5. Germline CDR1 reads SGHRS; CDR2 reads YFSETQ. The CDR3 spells CASSLAWTGDTGELFF. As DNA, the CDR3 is TGCGCCAGCAGCTTGGCCTGGACAGGAGACACCGGGGAGCTGTTTTTT.

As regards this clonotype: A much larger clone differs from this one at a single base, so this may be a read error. The CDR3 sequence: CAWSGAGAKETQYF. DNA for the CDR3: TGTGCCTGGAGTGGGGCCGGGGCGAAAGAGACCCAGTACTTC. The chain combines TRBV30 with TRBJ2-5; possibly TRBD1 or TRBD2 for D (5 bases each). This CDR3 is built from 14 residues. Trimming cost V 1 base and J 3 bases, with 12 bases left between them. The germline V gene has CDR1 GTSNPN and CDR2 SVGIG (reference sequence).

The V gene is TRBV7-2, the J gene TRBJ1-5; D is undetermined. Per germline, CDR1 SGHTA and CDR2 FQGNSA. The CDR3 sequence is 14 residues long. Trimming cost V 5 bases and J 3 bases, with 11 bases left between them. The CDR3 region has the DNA TGTGCCAGCAGCGCTAACAGTGTCAATCAGCCCCAGCATTTT. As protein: CASSANSVNQPQHF.

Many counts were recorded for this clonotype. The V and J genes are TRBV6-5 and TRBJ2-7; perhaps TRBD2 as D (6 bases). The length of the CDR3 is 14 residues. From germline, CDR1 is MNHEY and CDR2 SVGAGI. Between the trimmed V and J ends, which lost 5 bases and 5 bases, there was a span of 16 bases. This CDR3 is CASSRGEMAHEQYF. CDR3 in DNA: TGTGCCAGCAGTCGCGGGGAAATGGCGCACGAGCAGTACTTC.

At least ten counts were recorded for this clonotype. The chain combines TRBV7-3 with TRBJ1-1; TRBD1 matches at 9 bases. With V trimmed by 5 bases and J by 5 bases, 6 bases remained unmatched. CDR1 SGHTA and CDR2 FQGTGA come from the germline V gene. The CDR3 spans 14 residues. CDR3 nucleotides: TGTGCCAGCAGCCCCGGGACAGGGTTAACTGAAGCTTTCTTT. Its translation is CASSPGTGLTEAFF.

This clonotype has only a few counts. The DNA for the CDR3 is TGTGCCAGCAGCCCATCCCTAGCGGGGGGGCCAGAGACCCAGTACTTC. Amino acids: CASSPSLAGGPETQYF. The rearrangement joins TRBV11-2 to TRBJ2-5, with 12 bases fitting TRBD2. CDR3 length equals 16 residues. Losses at the gene ends were 5 bases for V and 4 bases for J; bases not matched to a gene: 8. Germline V gives CDR1 SGHAT, CDR2 FQNNGV.

The DNA of the CDR3 is TGTGCCAGCAGCCACCGGACAGGCTATGGCTACACCTTC. Protein: CASSHRTGYGYTF. The chain joins TRBV6-1 to TRBJ1-2; TRBD1 matches 7 bases. Germline V gene sequence: CDR1 MNHNS, CDR2 SASEGT. The CDR3 is 13 amino acids. With V trimmed by 6 bases and J by 4 bases, 5 bases remained unmatched.